These T cell receptor beta chains were read from a single sample in a study of blood T cells in healthy people across ages. In TCRdb, the 5' RACE reads were re-called with MiXCR into one record per CDR3 protein. This sample yields about 1.5 million distinct CDR3 sequences, of which approximately 42% are seen a single time; roughly 7.7% belongs to the top ten. The sample consisted of blood. Receptor source: a woman between 18 and 29 years old in good health. The CDR3 runs from the conserved cysteine through the conserved F or W. Each record gives: CDR3 length, D gene, J gene, V gene, clone size, CDR3 DNA, CDR3 protein. A D gene is named only where the DNA matches it firmly. Some rows have no size entry. The others give once, few or many, or a class for an expanded clone.

length: 14; D: .; J: TRBJ2-2; V: TRBV10-1; size: .; DNA: TGCGCCAGCAGAGACGCAGGGGACACCGGGGAGCTGTTTTTT; CDR3: CASRDAGDTGELFF
length: 16; D: .; J: TRBJ2-6; V: TRBV6-4; size: many; DNA: TGTGCCAGCAGCCCGACAGGCCACTCTGGGGCCAACGTCCTGACTTTC; CDR3: CASSPTGHSGANVLTF
length: 13; D: .; J: TRBJ2-5; V: TRBV7-2; size: .; DNA: TGTGCCAGCATAGGCAGCAACCAAGAGACCCAGTACTTC; CDR3: CASIGSNQETQYF
length: 16; D: TRBD2; J: TRBJ2-2; V: TRBV7-9; size: .; DNA: TGTGCCAGCACCTCCCTGAGACTAGCAGATACCGGGGAGCTGTTTTTT; CDR3: CASTSLRLADTGELFF
length: 13; D: .; J: TRBJ2-6; V: TRBV12-3/TRBV12-4; size: many; DNA: TGTGCCAGCAGTTTATCTGGGGCCAACGTCCTGACTTTC; CDR3: CASSLSGANVLTF
length: 15; D: TRBD2; J: TRBJ2-1; V: TRBV10-3; size: .; DNA: TGTGCCATCAGTGACCCGGGACTAGCTTTGACTGAGCAGTTCTTC; CDR3: CAISDPGLALTEQFF
length: 14; D: .; J: TRBJ2-3; V: TRBV20-1; size: many; DNA: TGCAGTGCTAGACGGGGAGCTAGCACAGATACGCAGTATTTT; CDR3: CSARRGASTDTQYF
length: 16; D: TRBD1; J: TRBJ2-1; V: TRBV24-1; size: .; DNA: TGTGCCACCAGTGTGACCGGGACAGGGGTTATAGGTGAGCAGTTCTTC; CDR3: CATSVTGTGVIGEQFF
length: 14; D: TRBD1; J: TRBJ2-7; V: TRBV6-6; size: few; DNA: TGTGCCAGCAGCCCGCCGGGACAGGGTGGCGAGCAGTACTTC; CDR3: CASSPPGQGGEQYF
length: 17; D: TRBD2; J: TRBJ2-3; V: TRBV19; size: once; DNA: TGTGCCAGTAGTCCTGGTCCCGGACTAGCGGGGACAGATACGCAGTATTTT; CDR3: CASSPGPGLAGTDTQYF
length: 16; D: .; J: TRBJ1-5; V: TRBV7-6; size: .; DNA: TGTGCCAGCAGGCCCCGGGGTGGGGAGAGCAATCAGCCCCAGCATTTT; CDR3: CASRPRGGESNQPQHF
length: 16; D: TRBD2; J: TRBJ2-5; V: TRBV5-4; size: few; DNA: TGTGCCAGCAGCTTGGATCTAGCGGGAGGGTTTGAGACCCAGTACTTC; CDR3: CASSLDLAGGFETQYF
length: 16; D: TRBD1; J: TRBJ1-2; V: TRBV5-1; size: .; DNA: TGCGCCAGCAGCTTGGCCGCTGGACAGGGGCACTATGGCTACACCTTC; CDR3: CASSLAAGQGHYGYTF
length: 19; D: TRBD1; J: TRBJ2-5; V: TRBV24-1; size: few; DNA: TGTGCCACCAGTGATTTATGGGACAGGGTTTACCCAACCCAAGAGACCCAGTACTTC; CDR3: CATSDLWDRVYPTQETQYF
length: 13; D: TRBD2; J: TRBJ2-1; V: TRBV6-2/TRBV6-3; size: few; DNA: TGTGCCAGCAGTTATAGCGGGAGCAATGAGCAGTTCTTC; CDR3: CASSYSGSNEQFF
length: 16; D: TRBD2; J: TRBJ2-1; V: TRBV20-1; size: .; DNA: TGCAGTGCTTCTCGGACTAGCGGGGGGATGGGAGACGAGCAGTTCTTC; CDR3: CSASRTSGGMGDEQFF
length: 13; D: .; J: TRBJ1-4; V: TRBV12-3/TRBV12-4; size: few; DNA: TGTGCCAGCAGTTTGTCGTTGTTTGAAAAACTGTTTTTT; CDR3: CASSLSLFEKLFF
length: 17; D: .; J: TRBJ1-2; V: TRBV28; size: .; DNA: TGTGCCAGCAGTTCGGACATGGGTGGGGAGGTTAACTATGGCTACACCTTC; CDR3: CASSSDMGGEVNYGYTF
length: 14; D: TRBD1; J: TRBJ1-1; V: TRBV12-3/TRBV12-4; size: .; DNA: TGTGCCAGCAGTTGGCAGGGGGGGTCAGTTGAAGCTTTCTTT; CDR3: CASSWQGGSVEAFF
length: 15; D: .; J: TRBJ2-1; V: TRBV6-2/TRBV6-3; size: few; DNA: TGTGCCAGCAGTTACGAGGGGCTCAGTATAAATGAGCAGTTCTTC; CDR3: CASSYEGLSINEQFF
length: 14; D: TRBD1; J: TRBJ1-1; V: TRBV4-1; size: .; DNA: TGCGCCAGCAGCTCCCGGGACAGTAACACTGAAGCTTTCTTT; CDR3: CASSSRDSNTEAFF
length: 13; D: .; J: TRBJ2-5; V: TRBV6-1; size: .; DNA: TGTGCCAGCATAAAACGGGTAGTGGAGACCCAGTACTTC; CDR3: CASIKRVVETQYF
length: 11; D: .; J: TRBJ1-1; V: TRBV5-1; size: many; DNA: TGCGCCAGCAGCTCCAACACTGAAGCTTTCTTT; CDR3: CASSSNTEAFF
length: 17; D: TRBD2; J: TRBJ2-5; V: TRBV6-5; size: .; DNA: TGTGCCAGCAGTTACACTAGCGGGGGCCTCGCAAAAGAGACCCAGTACTTC; CDR3: CASSYTSGGLAKETQYF
length: 16; D: TRBD2; J: TRBJ2-3; V: TRBV5-5; size: .; DNA: TGTGCCAGCAGCTCACTAGCGGGAGGGAAGACAGATACGCAGTATTTT; CDR3: CASSSLAGGKTDTQYF
length: 15; D: .; J: TRBJ1-4; V: TRBV6-1; size: .; DNA: TGTGCCAGCAGTGAATTTGGTGGGGTAGAGGAAAAACTGTTTTTT; CDR3: CASSEFGGVEEKLFF
length: 16; D: .; J: TRBJ1-6; V: TRBV5-1; size: .; DNA: TGCGCCAGCAGTTTGGGGGGGAGCGCCTATAATTCACCCCTCCACTTT; CDR3: CASSLGGSAYNSPLHF
length: 13; D: .; J: TRBJ1-1; V: TRBV13; size: .; DNA: TGTGCCAGCAGCTTACCCAGGGGCGATGAAGCTTTCTTT; CDR3: CASSLPRGDEAFF
length: 16; D: .; J: TRBJ2-7; V: TRBV5-1; size: .; DNA: TGCGCCAGCAGCTTGGAGGGCGGAACAGGAACCAATGAGCAGTACTTC; CDR3: CASSLEGGTGTNEQYF
length: 16; D: .; J: TRBJ2-1; V: TRBV4-1; size: .; DNA: TGCGCCAGCAGCCAAGGGGATAGCGGCTACTTCAATGAGCAGTTCTTC; CDR3: CASSQGDSGYFNEQFF
length: 13; D: TRBD2; J: TRBJ2-5; V: TRBV7-9; size: .; DNA: TGTGCCAGCGGCTTAGAACCTCTCGGGGGGCAGTACTTC; CDR3: CASGLEPLGGQYF
length: 15; D: .; J: TRBJ2-7; V: TRBV9; size: .; DNA: TGTGCCAGCAGCGTAGACGGCGCTAACGCCTACGAGCAGTACTTC; CDR3: CASSVDGANAYEQYF
length: 13; D: .; J: TRBJ2-3; V: TRBV10-3; size: once; DNA: TGTGCCATCAGTGTAGGTAACACAGATACGCAGTATTTT; CDR3: CAISVGNTDTQYF
length: 14; D: .; J: TRBJ2-1; V: TRBV11-2; size: few; DNA: TGTGCCAGCAGCCCTGTGGCTAGCCGGCATGAGCAGTTCTTC; CDR3: CASSPVASRHEQFF
length: 13; D: .; J: TRBJ1-5; V: TRBV20-1; size: .; DNA: TGCAGTGCTCTTCCGACACCCAATCAGCCCCAGCATTTT; CDR3: CSALPTPNQPQHF
length: 15; D: TRBD1; J: TRBJ2-5; V: TRBV6-5; size: .; DNA: TGTGCCAGCAGTTCCTGGACAGGGGCGGGGGAGACCCAGTACTTC; CDR3: CASSSWTGAGETQYF
length: 15; D: .; J: TRBJ1-1; V: TRBV7-9; size: .; DNA: TGTGCCAGCAGCTTAAGCAGGGCCGCTAACACTGAAGCTTTCTTT; CDR3: CASSLSRAANTEAFF
length: 16; D: TRBD2; J: TRBJ2-3; V: TRBV6-1; size: .; DNA: TGTGCCAGCAGCCACCCTGGGACTAGCGGCACAGATACGCAGTATTTT; CDR3: CASSHPGTSGTDTQYF
length: 14; D: .; J: TRBJ2-3; V: TRBV12-3/TRBV12-4; size: .; DNA: TGTGCCAGCAGCCCGGGGGAGTGGGCAGATACGCAGTATTTT; CDR3: CASSPGEWADTQYF
length: 13; D: .; J: TRBJ2-3; V: TRBV29-1; size: .; DNA: TGCAGCGTGATGGCCTCGGGCCCCGGTACGCAGTATTTT; CDR3: CSVMASGPGTQYF